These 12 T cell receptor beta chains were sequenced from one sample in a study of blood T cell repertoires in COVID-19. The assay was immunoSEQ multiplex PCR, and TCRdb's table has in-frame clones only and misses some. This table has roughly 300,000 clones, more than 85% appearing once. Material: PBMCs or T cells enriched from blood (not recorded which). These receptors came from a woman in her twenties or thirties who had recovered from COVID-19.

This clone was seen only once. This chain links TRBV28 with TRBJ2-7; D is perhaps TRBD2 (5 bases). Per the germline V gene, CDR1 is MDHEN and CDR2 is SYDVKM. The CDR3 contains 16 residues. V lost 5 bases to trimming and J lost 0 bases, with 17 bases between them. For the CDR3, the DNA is TGTGCCAGCAGTCTAAGCGGTTTGGGGAGCTCCTACGAGCAGTACTTC. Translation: CASSLSGLGSSYEQYF.

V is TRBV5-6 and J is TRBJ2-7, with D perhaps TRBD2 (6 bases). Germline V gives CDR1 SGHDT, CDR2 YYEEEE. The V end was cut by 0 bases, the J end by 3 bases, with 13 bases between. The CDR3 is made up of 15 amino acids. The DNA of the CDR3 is TGTGCCAGCAGCTTGGTGGGGACTCGCGACTACGAGCAGTACTTC. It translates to CASSLVGTRDYEQYF.

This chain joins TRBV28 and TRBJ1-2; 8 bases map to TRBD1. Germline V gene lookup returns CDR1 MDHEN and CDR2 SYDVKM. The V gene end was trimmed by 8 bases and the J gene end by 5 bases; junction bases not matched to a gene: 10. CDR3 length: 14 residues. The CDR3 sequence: CASARQGTNYGYTF. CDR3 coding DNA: TGTGCCAGCGCCCGACAGGGGACAAATTATGGCTACACCTTC.

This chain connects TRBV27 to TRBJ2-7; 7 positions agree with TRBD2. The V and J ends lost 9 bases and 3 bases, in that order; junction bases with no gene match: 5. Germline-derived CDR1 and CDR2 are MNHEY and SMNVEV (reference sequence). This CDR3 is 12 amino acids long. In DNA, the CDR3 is TGTGCCAGACTGGGGGGGGGCTACGAGCAGTACTTC. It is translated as CARLGGGYEQYF.

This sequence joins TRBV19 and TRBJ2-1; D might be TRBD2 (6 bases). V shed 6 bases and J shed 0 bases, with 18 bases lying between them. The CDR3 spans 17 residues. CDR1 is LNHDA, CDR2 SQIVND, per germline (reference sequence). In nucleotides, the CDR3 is TGTGCCAGTAGGCGAGAACTAGCCCGGGCCTCCTACAATGAGCAGTTCTTC. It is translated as CASRRELARASYNEQFF.

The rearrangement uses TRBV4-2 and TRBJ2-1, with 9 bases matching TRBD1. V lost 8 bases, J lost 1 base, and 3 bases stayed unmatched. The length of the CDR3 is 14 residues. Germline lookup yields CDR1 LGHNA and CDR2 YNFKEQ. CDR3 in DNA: TGTGCCAGCTCCGGGACAGGGTCCTACAATGAGCAGTTCTTC. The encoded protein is CASSGTGSYNEQFF.

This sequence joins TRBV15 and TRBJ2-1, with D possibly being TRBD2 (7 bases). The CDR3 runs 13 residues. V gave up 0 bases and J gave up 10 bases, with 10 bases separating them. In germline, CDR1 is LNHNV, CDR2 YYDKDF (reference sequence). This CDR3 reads CATSREGGQEQFF. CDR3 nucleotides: TGTGCCACCAGCAGAGAGGGGGGGCAGGAGCAGTTCTTC.

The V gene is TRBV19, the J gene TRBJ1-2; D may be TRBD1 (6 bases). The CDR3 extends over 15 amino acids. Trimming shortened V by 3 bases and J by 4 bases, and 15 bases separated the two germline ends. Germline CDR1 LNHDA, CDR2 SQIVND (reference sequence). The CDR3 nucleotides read TGTGCCAGTAGTATTAAACCCGGGACAACCTATGGCTACACCTTC. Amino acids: CASSIKPGTTYGYTF.

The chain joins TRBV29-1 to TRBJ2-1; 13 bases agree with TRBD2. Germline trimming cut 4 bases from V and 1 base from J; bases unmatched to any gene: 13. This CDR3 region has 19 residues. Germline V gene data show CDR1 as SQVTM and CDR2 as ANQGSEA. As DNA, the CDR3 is TGCAGCGTTGCCCCCCTACTAGCGGGAGGGCCCGTTTCCTACAATGAGCAGTTCTTC. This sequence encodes CSVAPLLAGGPVSYNEQFF.

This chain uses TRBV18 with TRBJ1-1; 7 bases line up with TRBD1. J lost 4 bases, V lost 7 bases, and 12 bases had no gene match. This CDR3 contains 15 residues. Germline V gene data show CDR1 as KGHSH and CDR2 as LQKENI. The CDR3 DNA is TGTGCCAGCTTCACAGGGGCGTCTAGTAGCACTGAAGCTTTCTTT. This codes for CASFTGASSSTEAFF.

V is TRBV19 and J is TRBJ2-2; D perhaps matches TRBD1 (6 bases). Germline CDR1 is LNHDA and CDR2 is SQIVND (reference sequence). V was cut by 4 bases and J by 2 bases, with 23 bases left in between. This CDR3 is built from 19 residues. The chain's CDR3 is CASSKAPNREPHNTGELFF. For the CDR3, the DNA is TGTGCCAGTAGTAAGGCCCCCAACAGGGAACCCCACAACACCGGGGAGCTGTTTTTT.

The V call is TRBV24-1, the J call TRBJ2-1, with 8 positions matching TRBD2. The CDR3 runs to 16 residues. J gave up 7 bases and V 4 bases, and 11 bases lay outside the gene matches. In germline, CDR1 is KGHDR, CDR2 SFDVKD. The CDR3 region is CATSDPEAGARNEQFF. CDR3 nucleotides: TGTGCCACCAGTGACCCAGAAGCGGGAGCGAGGAATGAGCAGTTCTTC.